This record covers a single T cell receptor (beta chain). The data were taken from a study of control samples from healthy donors and cancer patients. The CDR3 is made up of 14 amino acids. Deletions cut 4 bases from V and 0 bases from J, with 7 bases between. Germline CDR1 reads LNHDA; CDR2 reads SQIVND (reference sequence). Measured with immunoSEQ multiplex PCR; TCRdb has only the in-frame clones, and not every one. The sample shows 90,000 to 100,000 clones, roughly 80% of them seen only once. This sequence was found in a man aged 70-80 years with lung cancer. Input material: PBMCs. The chain combines TRBV19 with TRBJ1-3; D remains ambiguous. The CDR3 protein is CASSTSYSGNTIYF. In DNA form, the CDR3 reads TGTGCCAGTAGTACAAGTTACTCTGGAAACACCATATATTTT.